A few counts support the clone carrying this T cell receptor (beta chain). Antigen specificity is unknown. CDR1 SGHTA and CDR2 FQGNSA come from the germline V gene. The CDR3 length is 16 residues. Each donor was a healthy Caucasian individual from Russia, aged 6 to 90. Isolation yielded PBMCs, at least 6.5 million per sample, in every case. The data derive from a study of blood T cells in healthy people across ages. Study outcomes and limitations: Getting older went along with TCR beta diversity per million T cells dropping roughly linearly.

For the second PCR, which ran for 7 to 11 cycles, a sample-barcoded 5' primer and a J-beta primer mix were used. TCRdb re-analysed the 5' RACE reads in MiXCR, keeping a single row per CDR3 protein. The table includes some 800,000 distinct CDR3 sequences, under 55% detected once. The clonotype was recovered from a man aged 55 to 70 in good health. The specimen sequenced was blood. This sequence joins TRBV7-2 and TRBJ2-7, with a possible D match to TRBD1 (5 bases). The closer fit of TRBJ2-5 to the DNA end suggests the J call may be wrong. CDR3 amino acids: CASSLEGWGPSETQYF. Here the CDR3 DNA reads TGTGCCAGCAGCTTAGAGGGTTGGGGCCCTAGTGAGACCCAGTACTTC.